The TCR beta chain under discussion was sequenced for a study of identical twins. Regarding the study as a whole: Beta out-of-frame sequences showed weaker excess sharing between twins. Within twin pairs, the out-of-frame alpha sequences they shared showed excess low generation probability. Carriage of fewer insertions was seen in abundant cord blood beta clonotypes, whereas memory repertoires showed none.

Notes on this clonotype: Its matching antigen is unknown.

Germline assignment: CDR1 DFQATT and CDR2 SNEGSKA (reference sequence). V dropped 0 bases and J dropped 1; count of bases not matched to a gene: 3. The CDR3 runs 16 residues. TCRdb processed the 5' RACE reads anew with MiXCR; each CDR3 protein has one entry. The sample yields 460,000 or so distinct CDR3 sequences, 14% seen once. These data also formed part of another study, on yellow fever vaccine responses in identical twins.

The source is a young woman in good health. The V gene is TRBV20-1, the J gene TRBJ2-3; the match to TRBD2 covers 11 bases. The sample was CD4+ T cells sorted from blood. Here the CDR3 reads CSARDGTSGRTDTQYF. As DNA, the CDR3 is TGCAGTGCTAGAGATGGGACTAGCGGCCGCACAGATACGCAGTATTTT.